Following are 8 T cell receptor beta chains from one sample sequenced in a study of blood T cell repertoires in COVID-19. TCRdb's table, derived via immunoSEQ multiplex PCR, lists solely in-frame clones and lacks some. The sample consists of about 120,000 clones, 85% to 90% of them appearing once. Material: peripheral blood. Receptors originate from a woman between 55 and 75 years old with COVID-19, enrolled during active disease.

The chain employs TRBV6-1 and TRBJ1-1; no clear D. This CDR3 region has 14 residues. Germline values: CDR1 MNHNS, CDR2 SASEGT. V gave up 3 bases and J gave up 0 bases, with 8 bases separating them. CDR3 region: CASSDARLNTEAFF. CDR3 in DNA: TGTGCCAGCAGTGATGCCAGGCTGAACACTGAAGCTTTCTTT.

This clone was detected once. The rearrangement uses TRBV11-2 and TRBJ1-1; D gene unclear. Germline V gene lookup returns CDR1 SGHAT and CDR2 FQNNGV. This CDR3 comprises 11 residues. V lost 2 bases and J lost 11, with 9 bases in between. The CDR3 DNA reads TGTGCCAGCAGCTTACAGTCATGGGCTTTCTTT. Translation: CASSLQSWAFF.

V and J are TRBV19 and TRBJ1-6; D remains unclear. The germline gives CDR1 LNHDA, CDR2 SQIVND (reference sequence). Trimming left V 7 bases short and J 9 bases short, with 13 bases between. This CDR3 contains 13 residues. DNA of the CDR3: TGTGCCAGTAAGGAGCGGAGGCGTTCACCCCTCCACTTT. Translating it yields CASKERRRSPLHF.

This sequence joins TRBV6-1 and TRBJ1-4, with D possibly TRBD1 on 5 matching bases. This CDR3 has 16 residues. Trimming took 2 bases from V and 4 from J, leaving 14 bases between them. Germline loops: CDR1 MNHNS, CDR2 SASEGT. The CDR3 protein is CASSESNRGVNEKLFF. DNA for the CDR3: TGTGCCAGCAGTGAATCAAACCGGGGGGTTAATGAAAAACTGTTTTTT.

This chain uses TRBV7-2 with TRBJ1-1; D might be TRBD1 (5 bases). CDR1 is SGHTA and CDR2 is FQGNSA in the germline V gene. CDR3 length equals 15 residues. Trimming stripped 1 base from V and 4 bases from J, with 13 bases between. The CDR3, as DNA: TGTGCCAGCAGCTTAGGCGCCAGGGCAATCACTGAAGCTTTCTTT. Its translation is CASSLGARAITEAFF.

CDR3 loop: CASIRSPTGSSPLHF. CDR3 nucleotides: TGTGCCAGCATTCGGTCCCCGACAGGAAGCTCACCCCTCCACTTT. The chain uses TRBV6-5 and TRBJ1-6; tentative D call: TRBD1 (6 bases). Germline lookup yields CDR1 MNHEY and CDR2 SVGAGI. V was cut by 7 bases and J by 10 bases, with 20 bases left in between. The CDR3 runs to 15 residues.

This clone was seen just once. The V gene is TRBV3-1 (or the pseudogene TRBV3-2), the J gene TRBJ1-1; D gene unclear. Trimming left V 1 base short and J 6 bases short, with 15 bases between. The CDR3 extends over 15 amino acids. CDR1 is LGHDT and CDR2 is YNNKEL in the germline V gene (reference sequence). In DNA form, the CDR3 reads TGTGCCAGCAGCCAAGGGATCTGGGCCGGATCTGAAGCTTTCTTT. Translated: CASSQGIWAGSEAFF.

This chain connects TRBV3-1 (or the pseudogene TRBV3-2) to TRBJ2-7; TRBD2 might be the D (7 bases). The V gene's germline CDR1 is LGHDT and CDR2 YNNKEL (reference sequence). Trimming cost V 4 bases and J 0 bases, with 19 bases left between them. The CDR3 runs 17 residues. The CDR3 sequence is CASSPVTGGGSSYEQYF. CDR3 DNA sequence: TGTGCCAGCAGCCCCGTTACGGGGGGCGGGAGCTCCTACGAGCAGTACTTC.